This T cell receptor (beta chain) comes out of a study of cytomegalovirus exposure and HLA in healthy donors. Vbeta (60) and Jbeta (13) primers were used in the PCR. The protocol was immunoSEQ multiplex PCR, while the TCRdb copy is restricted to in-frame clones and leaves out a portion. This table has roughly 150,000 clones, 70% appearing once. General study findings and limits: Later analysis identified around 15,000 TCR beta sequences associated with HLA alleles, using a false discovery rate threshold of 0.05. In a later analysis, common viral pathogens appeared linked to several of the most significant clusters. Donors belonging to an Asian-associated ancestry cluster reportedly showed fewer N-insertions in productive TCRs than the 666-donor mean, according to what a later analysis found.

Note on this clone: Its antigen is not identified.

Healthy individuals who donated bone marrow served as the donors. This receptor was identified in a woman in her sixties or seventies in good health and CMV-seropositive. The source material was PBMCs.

The CDR3 DNA follows: TGCAGCGTTGGACAGGGAATCGGTAATGAAAAACTGTTTTTT. Residues: CSVGQGIGNEKLFF. The chain has TRBV29-1 and TRBJ1-4; 7 bases map to TRBD1. The germline V gene has CDR1 SQVTM and CDR2 ANQGSEA. With 4 bases clipped from V and 4 bases from J, the junction kept 6 bases outside the gene matches. The CDR3 extends over 14 amino acids. The full variable domain, completed using reference TRBV29-1 and TRBJ1-4, is SAVISQKPSRDICQRGTSLTIQCQVDSQVTMMFWYRQQPGQSLTLIATANQGSEATYESGFVIDKFPISRPNLTFSTLTVSNMSPEDSSIYLCSVGQGIGNEKLFFGSGTQLSVL.